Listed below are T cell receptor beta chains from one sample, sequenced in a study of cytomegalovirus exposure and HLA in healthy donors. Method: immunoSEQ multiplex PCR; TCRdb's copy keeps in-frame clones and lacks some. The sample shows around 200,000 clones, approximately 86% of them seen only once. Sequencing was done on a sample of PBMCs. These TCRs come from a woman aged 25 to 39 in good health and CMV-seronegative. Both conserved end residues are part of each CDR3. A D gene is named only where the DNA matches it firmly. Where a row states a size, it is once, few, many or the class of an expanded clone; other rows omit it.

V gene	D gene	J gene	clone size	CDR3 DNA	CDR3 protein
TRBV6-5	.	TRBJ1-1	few	TGTGCCAGCAGTCCTTCAGGAAGGGAAGCTTTCTTT	CASSPSGREAFF
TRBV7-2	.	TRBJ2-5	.	TGTGCCAGCAGCCCCCAATCGGGAGCGTTAGAGACCCAGTACTTC	CASSPQSGALETQYF
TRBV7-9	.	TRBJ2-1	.	TGTTCCAGCAGCTTCGCCGGGGAGCGAAGTTATGAGCAGTTCTTC	CSSSFAGERSYEQFF
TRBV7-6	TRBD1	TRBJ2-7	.	TGTGCCAGCAGCTCCGACAGGGGCCGGGAGCAGTACTTC	CASSSDRGREQYF
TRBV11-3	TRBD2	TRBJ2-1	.	TGTGCCAGCAGCTTAGTAGCGGGAGCGCGCAATGAGCAGTTCTTC	CASSLVAGARNEQFF
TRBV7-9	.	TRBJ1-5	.	TGTGCCAGCAGCTTAGACCCGGGGCAGCCCCAGCATTTT	CASSLDPGQPQHF
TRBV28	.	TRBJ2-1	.	TGTGCCAGCAGTACCGTCCCTACCTACAATGAGCAGTTCTTC	CASSTVPTYNEQFF
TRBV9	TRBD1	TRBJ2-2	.	TGTGCCAGCAGCGCCGGGACAGCCGGCGGGGAGCTGTTTTTT	CASSAGTAGGELFF
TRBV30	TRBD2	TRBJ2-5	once	TGTGCCTGGAGTGTCCGACTAGCGGGGGTCCAAGAGACCCAGTACTTC	CAWSVRLAGVQETQYF
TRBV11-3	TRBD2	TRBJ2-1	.	TGTGCCAGCAGCCCCGGGGGAGCGGGAGGCGCCTACAATGAGCAGTTCTTC	CASSPGGAGGAYNEQFF
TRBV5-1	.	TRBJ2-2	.	TGCGCCAGCAGCACCCGGGACTCCAACACCGGGGAGCTGTTTTTT	CASSTRDSNTGELFF
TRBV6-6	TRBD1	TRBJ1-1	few	TGTGCCAGCAGTTACTCGAGGACAGGTCCCGAAGCTTTCTTT	CASSYSRTGPEAFF
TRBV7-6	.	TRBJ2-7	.	TGTGCCAGCAGCGCCGGTCCAAACTACGAGCAGTACTTC	CASSAGPNYEQYF
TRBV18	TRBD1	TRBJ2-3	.	TGTGCCAGCTCACCACCGAGGACAGGGGTACATACGCAGTATTTT	CASSPPRTGVHTQYF
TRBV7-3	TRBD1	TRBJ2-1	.	TGTGCCAGCAGCCCCCAGGGGGACAATGAGCAGTTCTTC	CASSPQGDNEQFF
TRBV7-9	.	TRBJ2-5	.	TGTGCCAGCAGCCCTCGGGACTTCCCAACCCAAGAGACCCAGTACTTC	CASSPRDFPTQETQYF
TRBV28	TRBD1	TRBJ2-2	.	TGTGCCATACGGGACAGGACGAACACCGGGGAGCTGTTTTTT	CAIRDRTNTGELFF
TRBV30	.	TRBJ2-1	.	TGTGCCTGGAGCCGATACAGTGACAATGAGCAGTTCTTC	CAWSRYSDNEQFF
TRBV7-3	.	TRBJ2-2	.	TGTGCCAGCAGCTTATCGACCGGGGAGCTGTTTTTT	CASSLSTGELFF
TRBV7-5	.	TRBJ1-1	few	TGTGCCAGAAGCCTCCACTTTCTGACAGGGTGGGAGACTGAAGCTTTCTTT	CARSLHFLTGWETEAFF
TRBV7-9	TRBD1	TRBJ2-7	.	TGTGCCAGCAGTCAGAATCCGGGACAGGGTGAGCAGTACTTC	CASSQNPGQGEQYF
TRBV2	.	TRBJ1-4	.	TGTGCCAGCACCCCGGGGGGCCAGGGAAATGAAAAACTGTTTTTT	CASTPGGQGNEKLFF
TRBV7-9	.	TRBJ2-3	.	TGTGCCAGCAGCTTAAACAGATACACAGATACGCAGTATTTT	CASSLNRYTDTQYF
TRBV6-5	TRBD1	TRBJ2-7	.	TGTGCCAGCAGTTGGCGGACAGGGGTTGGCGAGCAGTACTTC	CASSWRTGVGEQYF
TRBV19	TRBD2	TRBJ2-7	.	TGTGCCAGTAGTATAGGCGGGAGAAGCTCCTACGAGCAGTACTTC	CASSIGGRSSYEQYF
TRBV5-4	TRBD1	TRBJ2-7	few	TGTGCCAGCAGATCAGGACAGGACCCCTACGAGCAGTACTTC	CASRSGQDPYEQYF
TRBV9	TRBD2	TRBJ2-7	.	TGTGCCAGCAGCGTAGATAGCGGGGGGGTCTACGAGCAGTACTTC	CASSVDSGGVYEQYF
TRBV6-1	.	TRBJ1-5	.	TGTGCCAGCAGTGAATCAGGGCTGGGCAATCAGCCCCAGCATTTT	CASSESGLGNQPQHF
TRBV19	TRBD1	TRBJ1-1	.	TGTGCCTGCAAACAGGGGGCGGATGAAGCTTTCTTT	CACKQGADEAFF
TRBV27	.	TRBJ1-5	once	TGTGCCAGCAGTCCCCGTCGCGCGGGGGATCAGCCCCAGCATTTT	CASSPRRAGDQPQHF
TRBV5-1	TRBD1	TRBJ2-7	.	TGCGCCAGCAGCCTGGGACAGAGCTACGAGCAGTACTTC	CASSLGQSYEQYF
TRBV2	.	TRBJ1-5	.	TGTGCCAGCAATTCCGGGCGATTTGGGGGGGGCTACCGGCCCCAGCATTTT	CASNSGRFGGGYRPQHF
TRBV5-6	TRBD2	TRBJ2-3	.	TGTGCCAGCAGCTTCCGGGAGGGTGGGGCAGATACGCAGTATTTT	CASSFREGGADTQYF
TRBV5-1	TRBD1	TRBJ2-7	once	TGCGCCAGCAGCTCCCTCCCGGGACAGGGGTTAGGCGAGCAGTACTTC	CASSSLPGQGLGEQYF
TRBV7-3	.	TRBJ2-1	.	TGTGCCAGCAGCTTAAGGCCTGGCCTTGACGAGGGTGAGCAGTTCTTC	CASSLRPGLDEGEQFF
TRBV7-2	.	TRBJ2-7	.	TGTGCCAGCAGCCAAGGGGCAGGGGACTACGAGCAGTACTTC	CASSQGAGDYEQYF
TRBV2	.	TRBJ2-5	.	TGTGCCAGCAGTGAGGAGGAGACCCAGTACTTC	CASSEEETQYF
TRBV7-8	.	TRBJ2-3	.	TGTGCCAGCAGCCCGAGACTAGTCGGCACAGATACGCAGTATTTT	CASSPRLVGTDTQYF